These T cell receptor beta chains were read from a single sample in a study of beta chain features in type 1 diabetes. Sequenced by immunoSEQ multiplex PCR; TCRdb stores in-frame clones only, minus some. The sample contains around 240,000 clones, around 15% of which appear only once. The sample was naive CD4+ T cells from blood. These receptor sequences come from a man aged 30 to 45 with type 1 diabetes. Both conserved end residues are part of each CDR3. The order of the fields is V gene, clone size, J gene, D gene, CDR3 protein, CDR3 DNA. A D gene is named only where the DNA matches it firmly. Some rows have no size entry. The others give once, few or many, or a class for an expanded clone.

v_call: TRBV5-4; clone_size: few; j_call: TRBJ2-1; d_call: .; cdr3_aa: CASSAAEGDEQFF; cdr3_nt: TGTGCCAGCAGCGCGGCCGAAGGGGATGAGCAGTTCTTC
v_call: TRBV28; clone_size: .; j_call: TRBJ1-2; d_call: .; cdr3_aa: CASSYMRAASNYGYTF; cdr3_nt: TGTGCCAGCAGCTATATGCGGGCAGCCTCAAACTATGGCTACACCTTC
v_call: TRBV7-9; clone_size: .; j_call: TRBJ1-1; d_call: .; cdr3_aa: CALRSVNTEAFF; cdr3_nt: TGTGCCCTTAGATCGGTGAACACTGAAGCTTTCTTT
v_call: TRBV14; clone_size: .; j_call: TRBJ2-5; d_call: .; cdr3_aa: CASSHRLGGEETQYF; cdr3_nt: TGTGCCAGCAGCCATCGACTCGGGGGTGAAGAGACCCAGTACTTC
v_call: TRBV7-9; clone_size: few; j_call: TRBJ2-1; d_call: TRBD1; cdr3_aa: CASSFGQGDDEQFF; cdr3_nt: TGTGCCAGCAGCTTCGGACAGGGGGACGATGAGCAGTTCTTC
v_call: TRBV7-9; clone_size: few; j_call: TRBJ2-3; d_call: TRBD1; cdr3_aa: CASRGGQGPDTQYF; cdr3_nt: TGTGCCAGCAGAGGTGGACAGGGGCCAGATACGCAGTATTTT
v_call: TRBV7-9; clone_size: .; j_call: TRBJ2-6; d_call: .; cdr3_aa: CASSLGLGKSGANVLTF; cdr3_nt: TGTGCCAGCAGCTTAGGACTGGGGAAATCCGGGGCCAACGTCCTGACTTTC
v_call: TRBV20-1; clone_size: .; j_call: TRBJ2-7; d_call: .; cdr3_aa: CSGGISYEQYF; cdr3_nt: TGCAGTGGCGGGATTTCGTACGAGCAGTACTTC
v_call: TRBV29-1; clone_size: few; j_call: TRBJ2-3; d_call: TRBD2; cdr3_aa: CSAVAGADTQYF; cdr3_nt: TGCAGCGCCGTAGCGGGAGCAGATACGCAGTATTTT
v_call: TRBV10-2; clone_size: few; j_call: TRBJ2-5; d_call: .; cdr3_aa: CASSESVETQYF; cdr3_nt: TGCGCCAGCAGTGAGTCAGTAGAGACCCAGTACTTC
v_call: TRBV6-5; clone_size: .; j_call: TRBJ2-3; d_call: .; cdr3_aa: CASSPGTLETDTQYF; cdr3_nt: TGTGCCAGCAGTCCCGGGACTCTCGAGACAGATACGCAGTATTTT
v_call: TRBV18; clone_size: few; j_call: TRBJ2-7; d_call: .; cdr3_aa: CASSPRQETYEQYF; cdr3_nt: TGTGCCAGCTCACCTCGACAGGAAACCTACGAGCAGTACTTC
v_call: TRBV7-2; clone_size: .; j_call: TRBJ2-3; d_call: .; cdr3_aa: CASSLGGPGTDTQYF; cdr3_nt: TGTGCCAGCAGCTTAGGGGGACCCGGAACAGATACGCAGTATTTT
v_call: TRBV29-1; clone_size: few; j_call: TRBJ1-3; d_call: TRBD1; cdr3_aa: CSIDRVSGNTIYF; cdr3_nt: TGCAGTATCGACAGGGTCTCTGGAAACACCATATATTTT
v_call: TRBV9; clone_size: .; j_call: TRBJ2-3; d_call: .; cdr3_aa: CASSVANKGDTQYF; cdr3_nt: TGTGCCAGCAGCGTAGCTAACAAGGGCGATACGCAGTATTTT
v_call: TRBV23-1; clone_size: .; j_call: TRBJ2-3; d_call: .; cdr3_aa: CASSQSRRRGTDTQYF; cdr3_nt: TGCGCCAGCAGTCAATCGAGACGGCGGGGCACAGATACGCAGTATTTT
v_call: TRBV30; clone_size: .; j_call: TRBJ1-1; d_call: .; cdr3_aa: CAWSVGAGTEAFF; cdr3_nt: TGTGCCTGGAGTGTCGGGGCAGGCACTGAAGCTTTCTTT
v_call: TRBV5-1; clone_size: .; j_call: TRBJ2-1; d_call: .; cdr3_aa: CASSSQNKYNEQFF; cdr3_nt: TGCGCCAGCAGCTCTCAAAACAAGTACAATGAGCAGTTCTTC
v_call: TRBV29-1; clone_size: .; j_call: TRBJ2-7; d_call: .; cdr3_aa: CSVGGALTYEQYF; cdr3_nt: TGCAGCGTTGGGGGGGCGCTTACCTACGAGCAGTACTTC
v_call: TRBV10-3; clone_size: .; j_call: TRBJ2-7; d_call: TRBD1; cdr3_aa: CAISRSHRDRVYEQYF; cdr3_nt: TGTGCCATCAGTAGATCTCACCGGGACAGGGTCTACGAGCAGTACTTC
v_call: TRBV28; clone_size: .; j_call: TRBJ2-7; d_call: .; cdr3_aa: CASSTTGYEQYF; cdr3_nt: TGTGCCAGCTCCACGACAGGCTACGAGCAGTACTTC
v_call: TRBV27; clone_size: .; j_call: TRBJ1-2; d_call: .; cdr3_aa: CASSLTGNYGYTF; cdr3_nt: TGTGCCAGCAGTTTAACAGGGAATTATGGCTACACCTTC
v_call: TRBV19; clone_size: .; j_call: TRBJ2-7; d_call: .; cdr3_aa: CASSMEGHYEQYF; cdr3_nt: TGTGCCAGTAGTATGGAGGGTCACTACGAGCAGTACTTC
v_call: TRBV15; clone_size: few; j_call: TRBJ2-5; d_call: TRBD1; cdr3_aa: CATSGQGRETQYF; cdr3_nt: TGTGCCACCAGCGGACAGGGAAGGGAGACCCAGTACTTC
v_call: TRBV28; clone_size: few; j_call: TRBJ2-6; d_call: .; cdr3_aa: CASTYPGDTGANVLTF; cdr3_nt: TGTGCCAGCACCTACCCAGGGGACACTGGGGCCAACGTCCTGACTTTC
v_call: TRBV6-5; clone_size: few; j_call: TRBJ2-7; d_call: .; cdr3_aa: CASSYSSRPEIREQYF; cdr3_nt: TGTGCCAGCAGTTACTCGAGCAGACCTGAAATTCGAGAGCAGTACTTC
v_call: TRBV7-2; clone_size: .; j_call: TRBJ2-5; d_call: TRBD2; cdr3_aa: CASSLRLAGVLFETQYF; cdr3_nt: TGTGCCAGCAGCTTAAGACTAGCGGGAGTTCTTTTTGAGACCCAGTACTTC
v_call: TRBV7-2; clone_size: few; j_call: TRBJ2-3; d_call: .; cdr3_aa: CASSSYTDTQYF; cdr3_nt: TGTGCCAGCAGCTCGTACACAGATACGCAGTATTTT